The T cell receptor (beta chain) under discussion was sequenced for a study of persistence of HIV-infected CD4 T cells (dated by TCRdb to 2018 to 2020). Notes on the research overall: Participants had been on suppressive ART for a median of roughly 8 years. Peripheral blood samples of up to about 200 mL were collected at multiple time points, except for two participants, who underwent leukapheresis at a single time point. Anti-CD3/anti-CD28 stimulation activated a higher proportion of cells, with a lower memory fraction, than antigen stimulation. CMV- and HIV-1 Gag-responding CD4+ T cells were isolated from ART-treated individuals so that antigen-driven clonal expansion of HIV-1-infected cells could be examined. Proviral sequencing was used to assess clonality among infected cells, whereas TCRbeta sequencing gauged the clonality of all cells within each sorted population. In the cross-participant TCR cluster analysis, fewer than ten participants were included for CMV and more than five participants were included for Gag. Here is what the overall study found, with its caveats: Because the TCR analyses were done in bulk, restricting them to just the rare CMV-responding cells that actually carried HIV-1 proviruses was not possible. Enrichment of degenerate expanded CDR3beta sequences was found in antigen-responding cells, suggesting convergent selection of CD4+ responses to CMV and Gag. TCRbeta richness in CMV- and Gag-responding cells was significantly lower than in anti-CD3/anti-CD28-responding cells; CMV-responding cells had higher oligoclonality than CD3/CD28-stimulated and Gag-responding cells. TCR oligoclonality correlated with proviral oligoclonality within the same sorted populations. Only a small number of individuals took part in the study, and only a limited range of antigens was tested.

The sample's treatment or condition label, decoded: suppressive antiretroviral therapy. Cells were stimulated with anti-CD3/anti-CD28 magnetic beads as a nonspecific positive control representing the CD4+ T cell repertoire. CD4+ T cells that responded were sorted based on upregulation of both CD40 ligand and CD69. Participants were HIV-1-infected adults who started suppressive ART during chronic infection. Participants had undetectable plasma HIV-1 RNA below 50 copies/mL for at least 4 years. To be included, a participant needed positive CMV serology and a CD4+ T cell count above 400 cells/uL. Before stimulation, PBMCs were isolated using density centrifugation and then depleted of CD8+ T cells. CD8-depleted PBMCs were stimulated for 15 to 20 hours with anti-CD28/CD49d costimulation, CD40-blocking antibody and enfuvirtide to prevent new infections. Cells were sorted on a Beckman Coulter MoFlo Legacy or XDP sorter, with propidium iodide excluding dead cells. Genomic DNA was extracted with the QIAamp DNA Mini Kit for samples above one million cells, otherwise with the Quick-DNA Microprep Kit.

The immunoSEQ hsTCRB assay version 4 in survey mode was used to sequence TCRbeta repertoires from genomic DNA. Genomic DNA was diluted to approximately 10 ng/uL, and up to 1 ug per sample was used for TCRbeta sequencing. The study's processing was this. ImmunoSeq Analyzer 3.0 was used for analysis of TCRbeta data, and diversity was computed on productive nucleotide rearrangements. Lower-bound TCR diversity was estimated with the improved Chao index, and clonality with the Gini coefficient using the Immunarch R package. When different nucleotide rearrangements encoded the same CDR3beta amino acid sequence, each rearrangement was treated as a distinct clonotype. Differential abundance analysis found TCRbeta sequences that were significantly enriched in antigen-responding cells compared with anti-CD3/anti-CD28-activated cells. Using predicted peptide-MHC specificity as the basis, GLIPH2 grouped TCRs into clusters, both for each participant individually and for the merged data sets that combined participants. This immuneACCESS table, as held by TCRdb, lists in-frame sequences with V and J called but not all clones. Of the missing ones, under half trace to an unresolved V gene in checked studies; the others have no known cause. That table gives V, J and clone size, and the DNA gave D and trimming. For this sample the table gives 40,000 to 45,000 clones, of which approximately 91% were detected only once. Of the sample, roughly 1.8% falls within the top ten clones.

Turning to this clone: No antigen is known for it. One base away there is no much larger clone; base qualities are not given.

The CDR3 has 14 amino acids, counting the end cysteine and phenylalanine. The DNA shown is the 42-base CDR3, in frame from base 1. Per the germline V gene (reference sequence), DFQATT is the CDR1 and SNEGSKA is the CDR2. V was cut back by 3 bases and J by 4 bases, leaving a gap of 13 bases between them. The sample consisted of CD4+ T cells sorted from PBMCs after roughly 18-hour stimulation, taken from a patient who received antiretroviral therapy. Read against the paper, the sample's cell subset or site label means: CD40L+CD69+ CD4 T cells responding to anti-CD3/anti-CD28 beads, representing the overall repertoire. This sequence uses TRBV20-1 and TRBJ2-1; the D gene is perhaps TRBD1 or TRBD2, as each covers 5 bases. This sequence originates from an adult man with HIV who was CMV-seropositive. Here the CDR3 is given as CSASPTGPYNEQFF. The base sequence is TGCAGTGCTAGTCCCACGGGGCCATACAATGAGCAGTTCTTC.